The sequence of this TCR beta chain was determined in a study of T-cell memory formation after mild COVID-19. TCRdb fed the 5' RACE reads into MiXCR, producing one record per CDR3 protein. Of 350,000 to 500,000 distinct CDR3 sequences listed, around 19% are singletons. The CDR3 has 13 residues. V dropped 5 bases and J dropped 2 bases, with 10 bases sitting between them. Germline V gene lookup returns CDR1 SGHVS and CDR2 FNYEAQ. The sample was PBMCs or a T cell subset sorted from them (not recorded which). The receptor was isolated from an adult woman who had mild COVID-19 (a few samples of this study predate the infection). Cell type and time point are not known. The gene calls are TRBV7-6 and TRBJ2-7; D assignment may be TRBD1 or TRBD2 (5 bases each). The CDR3: CASSTGRTYEQYF. DNA of the CDR3: TGTGCCAGCAGCACGGGACGGACCTACGAGCAGTACTTC.